This T cell receptor (beta chain) is drawn from a study of T cell responses to AZD1222 COVID-19 vaccine. Germline lookup yields CDR1 SGHAT and CDR2 FQDESV (reference sequence). CDR3 length equals 15 residues. The trim removed 2 bases at V and 4 bases at J, leaving 8 bases unmatched. Study conclusions and caveats: Regions 160-218 and 743-854 dominated among vaccine-associated CD4 TCRs spanning spike. Among the donors, most were white British and more were female, and clonal diversity was possibly underestimated. Seropositive status at baseline applied to only 6 or 7 AZD1222 recipients. Reports say nearly half of spike-specific TCRs go after unmutated variant regions.

Comments on this clone: Its antigen remains unknown.

TCRdb's table, derived via immunoSEQ multiplex PCR, lists solely in-frame clones and lacks some. There are 180,000 or so clones in the sample; about 92% occur only once, and 2% to 3% lies in the top ten. This sample comprised peripheral blood, obtained on day 0 of AZD1222 vaccination. The sequence was collected from an adult in good health. This chain connects TRBV11-1 to TRBJ2-7; 7 nucleotides align to TRBD2. The CDR3 sequence is CASSLMAGARYEQYF. Here the CDR3 DNA reads TGTGCCAGCAGCTTAATGGCGGGAGCAAGGTACGAGCAGTACTTC. The full variable domain, completed using reference TRBV11-1 and TRBJ2-7, is EAEVAQSPRYKITEKSQAVAFWCDPISGHATLYWYRQILGQGPELLVQFQDESVVDDSQLPKDRFSAERLKGVDSTLKIQPAELGDSAMYLCASSLMAGARYEQYFGPGTRLTVT.